This T cell receptor (beta chain) is from a study of spatial heterogeneity in lung cancer. For the study at large: The approximately 69 donors had untreated early-stage non-small cell lung cancer. A consistent excess of beta-chain over alpha-chain sequences was detected.

Regarding time point: blood at routine non-recurrence follow-up after resection. Unsorted whole RNA of tumor, nontumor lung or frozen PBMC was sequenced. This clonotype was picked up many times. CDR1 and CDR2 from the germline V gene are SQVTM and ANQGSEA. CDR3 size: 13 residues. The junction had 3 bases not matched to a gene; V was cut back by 3 bases and J by 5 bases. Every TCR cDNA molecule carried a tag that served as a unique molecular identifier. In TCRdb, the 5' RACE reads were re-called with MiXCR into one record per CDR3 protein. The sample includes about 120,000 distinct CDR3 sequences, roughly an eighth of them seen just once.

The rearrangement uses TRBV29-1 and TRBJ2-1, with TRBD1 matching over 8 bases. The sequencing here drew on PBMCs, taken at follow-up. This receptor was identified in a male donor with early-stage non-small cell lung cancer. The CDR3 DNA follows: TGCAGCGTTGAGGGACAGGCGAACAATGAGCAGTTCTTC. Encoded protein: CSVEGQANNEQFF.